The next 31 T cell receptor beta chains were all read from a single sample in a study of blood T cell repertoires in COVID-19. Clones were read by immunoSEQ multiplex PCR, and TCRdb kept only the in-frame ones, dropping some. This sample has under 300,000 clones, with approximately 82% found just once. Sequencing was performed on PBMCs or T cells enriched from blood (not recorded which). The receptors derive from a man aged 35 to 55 who had recovered from COVID-19.

V is TRBV5-5 and J is TRBJ1-1; D may be TRBD1 (5 bases). CDR3 size: 15 residues. V lost 0 bases to trimming and J lost 4 bases, with 13 bases between them. Germline CDR1 is SGHKS and CDR2 is YYEKEE (reference sequence). Here the CDR3 reads CASSLVGGSSTEAFF. CDR3 nucleotides: TGTGCCAGCAGCTTGGTGGGGGGTTCGAGCACTGAAGCTTTCTTT.

This clone was detected once. The chain links TRBV19 to TRBJ1-5; weak D call: TRBD1 (6 bases). V gave up 6 bases and J gave up 5 bases, with 11 bases separating them. The CDR3 length is 13 residues. Germline loops: CDR1 LNHDA, CDR2 SQIVND (reference sequence). CDR3 nucleotides: TGTGCCAGTAGGGACAGCTTGCATCAGCCCCAGCATTTT. Encoded protein: CASRDSLHQPQHF.

This clone has more than one count but fewer than ten. The CDR3: CASSLGGGGWSTDTQYF. In DNA, the CDR3 is TGTGCCAGCAGCTTGGGTGGGGGGGGCTGGTCCACAGATACGCAGTATTTT. The V call is TRBV5-5, the J call TRBJ2-3, with D tentatively TRBD2 (7 bases). Trimming removed 0 bases at V and 2 bases at J, with 16 bases between. The length of the CDR3 is 17 residues. CDR1 and CDR2 (germline): SGHKS, YYEKEE (reference sequence).

The chain links TRBV28 to TRBJ2-2, with 11 bases matching TRBD2. Germline CDR1 reads MDHEN; CDR2 reads SYDVKM. This CDR3 contains 16 residues. J gave up 2 bases and V 6 bases, and 5 bases lay outside the gene matches. CDR3 DNA sequence: TGTGCCAGCAGGCAGGGACTAGCGGTTAACACCGGGGAGCTGTTTTTT. This gives the protein CASRQGLAVNTGELFF.

The chain employs TRBV7-3 and TRBJ2-2, with a weak D call TRBD1 (7 bases). The CDR3 length is 15 residues. Trimming took 3 bases from V and 2 from J, leaving 10 bases between them. Germline V gene data show CDR1 as SGHTA and CDR2 as FQGTGA. The CDR3 DNA is TGTGCCAGCAGCTTCCAGGGGGGTAACACCGGGGAGCTGTTTTTT. It is translated as CASSFQGGNTGELFF.

This chain connects TRBV9 to TRBJ1-2; TRBD1 is a possible D gene (6 bases). Per germline, CDR1 SGDLS and CDR2 YYNGEE. V lost 1 base, J lost 8 bases, and 12 bases lay in between. The CDR3 covers 13 residues. The CDR3: CASSVLQGRGYTF. CDR3 sequence (DNA): TGTGCCAGCAGCGTACTACAGGGAAGGGGCTACACCTTC. Using reference TRBV9 and TRBJ1-2 for the parts outside the CDR3, the full variable domain is DSGVTQTPKHLITATGQRVTLRCSPRSGDLSVYWYQQSLDQGLQFLIQYYNGEERAKGNILERFSAQQFPDLHSELNLSSLELGDSALYFCASSVLQGRGYTFGSGTRLTVV.

This sequence joins TRBV7-3 and TRBJ2-1, with a tentative D call TRBD2 (5 bases). The V and J ends lost 0 bases and 5 bases respectively, with 5 bases between them. This CDR3 comprises 13 residues. Germline V gives CDR1 SGHTA, CDR2 FQGTGA. This CDR3 is CASSLTRDNEQFF. The CDR3 nucleotides read TGTGCCAGCAGCTTAACGAGGGACAATGAGCAGTTCTTC.

The J gene is TRBJ2-3, the V gene TRBV10-3; the match to TRBD2 covers 9 bases. The CDR3 is made up of 15 amino acids. Germline CDR1 reads ENHRY; CDR2 reads SYGVKD. Germline trimming cut 6 bases from V and 3 bases from J; bases unmatched to any gene: 7. Here the CDR3 reads CAISGSGSWTDTQYF. The CDR3 DNA sequence: TGTGCCATCAGCGGTAGCGGGAGCTGGACAGATACGCAGTATTTT.

This clone was picked up a small number of times. V usage is TRBV7-8 and J usage is TRBJ2-1, with a tentative D call TRBD1 (6 bases). V was trimmed by 2 bases and J by 15 bases, leaving 17 bases between them. CDR3 length: 13 residues. The germline V gene encodes CDR1 SGHVS and CDR2 FQNEAQ. The CDR3 DNA reads TGTGCCAGCAGCTTAACCGACAGGCAATTGATGTTCTTC. Its translation: CASSLTDRQLMFF.

The J gene is TRBJ1-2, the V gene TRBV20-1, with 12 bases identical to TRBD1. The CDR3 is made up of 18 amino acids. Germline CDR1 is DFQATT and CDR2 is SNEGSKA (reference sequence). The junction had 16 bases not matched to a gene; V was cut back by 3 bases and J by 5 bases. CDR3 protein: CSASLSPGQGASIYGYTF. In nucleotides, the CDR3 is TGCAGTGCTAGTTTATCTCCGGGACAGGGGGCGTCAATTTATGGCTACACCTTC.

This clone has a count of ten or more. The J gene is TRBJ1-5, the V gene TRBV28; maybe TRBD1 (5 bases). Germline CDR1 and CDR2: MDHEN and SYDVKM. This CDR3 has 16 amino acids. Deletions cut 6 bases from V and 6 bases from J, with 21 bases between. Here the CDR3 DNA reads TGTGCCAGCAGCCAACTGTCAGGGCGCCGCCCTCAGCCCCAGCATTTT. Amino acids: CASSQLSGRRPQPQHF.

This clone has a single count. The chain recombines TRBV9 with TRBJ2-3; a weak D match, TRBD2 (6 bases). V was trimmed by 0 bases and J by 4 bases, leaving 18 bases between them. This CDR3 comprises 17 residues. The V gene's germline CDR1 is SGDLS and CDR2 YYNGEE. CDR3 sequence reads: CASSVGFRASEADTQYF. For the CDR3, the DNA is TGTGCCAGCAGCGTAGGGTTTCGGGCTAGCGAAGCAGATACGCAGTATTTT.

The chain combines TRBV20-1 with TRBJ1-1; D not resolved. Germline CDR1 reads DFQATT; CDR2 reads SNEGSKA (reference sequence). The germline V and J ends were trimmed by 3 bases and 3 bases, with 14 bases remaining between them. The CDR3 has 14 residues. This CDR3 is CSASGLQVDTEAFF. CDR3 bases: TGCAGTGCTAGTGGGCTTCAGGTTGACACTGAAGCTTTCTTT.

The V and J genes are TRBV5-1 and TRBJ2-5, with 8 bases identical to TRBD2. Germline V gene sequence: CDR1 SGHRS, CDR2 YFSETQ. The CDR3 totals 16 residues. V was clipped by 0 bases and J by 2 bases; unmatched bases: 6. The CDR3 loop is CASSLDVRLAQETQYF. Written as DNA, the CDR3 is TGCGCCAGCAGCTTGGACGTGAGACTAGCGCAAGAGACCCAGTACTTC.

The V and J genes are TRBV27 and TRBJ1-2; 8 nucleotides line up with TRBD1. The CDR3 totals 13 residues. Germline V gene lookup returns CDR1 MNHEY and CDR2 SMNVEV (reference sequence). The ends lost 6 bases at V and 4 bases at J; junction bases unmatched: 4. CDR3 nucleotides: TGTGCCAGCAGCCGACAGGGGCCCTATGGCTACACCTTC. Translating it yields CASSRQGPYGYTF.

V is TRBV15 and J is TRBJ1-1, with D perhaps TRBD1 (5 bases). The V and J ends lost 5 bases and 0 bases respectively, with 10 bases between them. There are 14 residues in the CDR3. CDR1 is LNHNV and CDR2 is YYDKDF in the germline V gene (reference sequence). The CDR3 sequence is CATSPGGLNTEAFF. The CDR3 nucleotides read TGTGCCACCAGCCCCGGGGGATTGAACACTGAAGCTTTCTTT.

V is TRBV5-5 and J is TRBJ1-4; weak D call: TRBD1 (5 bases). V lost 4 bases, J lost 7 bases, and 11 bases lay in between. The CDR3 runs to 13 residues. The V gene's germline CDR1 is SGHKS and CDR2 YYEKEE (reference sequence). As DNA, the CDR3 is TGTGCCAGCAGCATAGGGACTCGTGAAAAACTGTTTTTT. Its protein is CASSIGTREKLFF. The whole variable domain, remainder taken from reference TRBV5-5 and TRBJ1-4, is DAGVTQSPTHLIKTRGQQVTLRCSPISGHKSVSWYQQVLGQGPQFIFQYYEKEERGRGNFPDRFSARQFPNYSSELNVNALLLGDSALYLCASSIGTREKLFFGSGTQLSVL.

The count of this clone is one. The genes are TRBV30 and TRBJ2-2; 7 positions match TRBD1. CDR3 length: 14 residues. Trimming took 0 bases from V and 5 from J; bases not matched to a gene: 3. CDR1 and CDR2 from the germline V gene are GTSNPN and SVGIG (reference sequence). The CDR3 DNA is TGTGCCTGGAGTGTACCGACAGGGACCGGGGAGCTGTTTTTT. Its protein is CAWSVPTGTGELFF. The whole variable domain, filled in from reference TRBV30 and TRBJ2-2, reads SQTIHQWPATLVQPVGSPLSLECTVEGTSNPNLYWYRQAAGRGLQLLFYSVGIGQISSEVPQNLSASRPQDRQFILSSKKLLLSDSGFYLCAWSVPTGTGELFFGEGSRLTVL.

V and J are TRBV18 and TRBJ1-5; TRBD1 agrees at 9 bases. The CDR3 spans 13 residues. The germline gives CDR1 KGHSH, CDR2 LQKENI. Trimming cost V 5 bases and J 7 bases; bases outside gene matches: 3. CDR3 residues: CASSGDREQPQHF. The CDR3, as DNA: TGTGCCAGCTCAGGGGACAGGGAGCAGCCCCAGCATTTT. The variable domain in full, with the rest retrieved from reference TRBV18 and TRBJ1-5, is NAGVMQNPRHLVRRRGQEARLRCSPMKGHSHVYWYRQLPEEGLKFMVYLQKENIIDESGMPKERFSAEFPKEGPSILRIQQVVRGDSAAYFCASSGDREQPQHFGDGTRLSIL.

The V call is TRBV24-1, the J call TRBJ1-1; no firm D call. The V gene's germline CDR1 is KGHDR and CDR2 SFDVKD. The V end lost 1 base, the J end lost 5 bases, and 7 bases lay between the germline ends. CDR3 length: 13 amino acids. The CDR3 region has the DNA TGTGCCACCAGTGATTTCCCGGGGACTGAAGCTTTCTTT. Amino acids: CATSDFPGTEAFF.

This clone was seen a single time. In nucleotides, the CDR3 is TGTGCCAGCAGCTTAGGACTAGGCTCCTACGAGCAGTACTTC. Its translation is CASSLGLGSYEQYF. This chain joins TRBV7-2 and TRBJ2-7; the D gene is possibly TRBD2 (6 bases). The CDR3 spans 14 residues. V was shortened by 1 base and J by 0 bases, with 7 bases between the two germline ends. Germline values: CDR1 SGHTA, CDR2 FQGNSA.

This rearrangement joins TRBV5-1 to TRBJ2-7; 7 bases line up with TRBD1. The CDR3 contains 14 residues. Trimming cost V 4 bases and J 4 bases; bases outside gene matches: 8. Germline loops: CDR1 SGHRS, CDR2 YFSETQ. CDR3 coding DNA: TGCGCCAGCAGCACCGGGACAGCTAGGTACGAGCAGTACTTC. It encodes CASSTGTARYEQYF.

The chain joins TRBV7-8 to TRBJ1-5; the D is unclear. The CDR3 is 12 residues long. CDR1 is SGHVS, CDR2 FQNEAQ, per germline. Between the trimmed V and J ends, which lost 5 bases and 7 bases, there was a span of 9 bases. The CDR3 DNA sequence: TGTGCCAGCAGCCAACGGGTCCAGCCCCAGCATTTT. Its protein product is CASSQRVQPQHF.

The chain is built from TRBV6-5 and TRBJ1-1; D gene uncertain. This CDR3 contains 13 residues. With 8 bases removed from V and 1 base from J, the gap between germline ends came to 11 bases. Germline assignment: CDR1 MNHEY and CDR2 SVGAGI. The CDR3 here is CASRRHTNTEAFF. Written as DNA, the CDR3 is TGTGCCAGCCGTAGACACACGAACACTGAAGCTTTCTTT.

The rearrangement links TRBV6-5 to TRBJ1-2; 8 nucleotides line up with TRBD1. Germline V gene data show CDR1 as MNHEY and CDR2 as SVGAGI. V lost 2 bases to trimming and J lost 3 bases; unmatched junction nucleotides: 5. The CDR3 runs 15 residues. The CDR3 loop is CASSYRDRPYYGYTF. Written as DNA, the CDR3 is TGTGCCAGCAGTTACCGGGACAGGCCCTACTATGGCTACACCTTC.

In regard to this clone: This sample includes further DNA sequences coding for the same CDR3. This chain connects TRBV10-1 to TRBJ1-1, with D uncertain. The V end lost 2 bases, the J end lost 0 bases, and 7 bases lay between the germline ends. CDR1 is WNHNN, CDR2 SYGVQD, per germline (reference sequence). The CDR3 is 14 residues long. The CDR3 region is CASSEAGLNTEAFF. In DNA, the CDR3 is TGCGCCAGCAGTGAGGCAGGATTGAACACTGAAGCTTTCTTT.

This clone was seen only a few times. V is TRBV19 and J is TRBJ1-1; D perhaps matches TRBD1 (5 bases). This CDR3 spans 13 amino acids. The V and J ends lost 3 bases and 2 bases respectively, with 7 bases between them. Germline V gene lookup returns CDR1 LNHDA and CDR2 SQIVND (reference sequence). CDR3 residues: CASSMGGNTEAFF. CDR3 coding DNA: TGTGCCAGTAGTATGGGGGGAAACACTGAAGCTTTCTTT.

This chain uses TRBV5-1 with TRBJ2-7; D is ambiguous. Trimming removed 3 bases from V and 2 bases from J, with 18 bases in between. Germline CDR1 is SGHRS and CDR2 is YFSETQ. This CDR3 is built from 16 residues. The CDR3 spells CASSSLVGSLPYEQYF. The CDR3 coding sequence is TGCGCCAGCAGCTCCCTCGTGGGCAGTTTACCCTACGAGCAGTACTTC.

The chain combines TRBV7-9 with TRBJ2-1, with D perhaps matching TRBD1 (5 bases). There are 13 residues in the CDR3. CDR1 SEHNR and CDR2 FQNEAQ come from the germline V gene (reference sequence). Trimming took 1 base from V and 9 from J, leaving 10 bases between them. In DNA form, the CDR3 reads TGTGCCAGCAGCTTAGGGGGCGCTCCTGAGCAGTTCTTC. Its protein product is CASSLGGAPEQFF.

CDR3 DNA sequence: TGTGCCAGTAGCCACCTAGGCAATGAGCAGTTCTTC. Protein product: CASSHLGNEQFF. The chain has TRBV19 and TRBJ2-1; D gene unclear. The CDR3 length is 12 residues. Trimming removed 6 bases from V and 6 bases from J, with 9 bases in between. The V gene's germline CDR1 is LNHDA and CDR2 SQIVND (reference sequence).

The CDR3 DNA reads TGTGCCATCAGCACACCAGGGGGCACTGAAGCTTTCTTT. This encodes CAISTPGGTEAFF. V and J are TRBV10-3 and TRBJ1-1; 7 bases agree with TRBD1. Germline-derived CDR1 and CDR2 are ENHRY and SYGVKD. The CDR3 contains 13 residues. The junction had 5 bases not matched to a gene; V was cut back by 6 bases and J by 4 bases.